These T cell receptor beta chains were read from a single sample in a study of human T cells and chemical hapten exposure. TCRdb re-derived calls from the RACE reads in MiXCR, one entry per CDR3 protein. The sample lists tens of thousands of distinct CDR3 sequences; approximately 8.2% were seen once. Sequenced input: whole blood. These receptor sequences come from a female donor in good health. Some clones in this sample may be carry-over from other donors' samples. The CDR3 runs from the conserved cysteine through the conserved F or W. A D gene is named only where the DNA matches it firmly. Not all rows give a size; the values are once, few, many and, for expanded clones, a class.

D: .
J: TRBJ2-2
length: 14
V: TRBV12-3/TRBV12-4
size: few
DNA: TGTGCCAGCAGTTTGGGTCAGTACACCGGGGAGCTGTTTTTT
CDR3: CASSLGQYTGELFF

D: .
J: TRBJ1-2
length: 15
V: TRBV7-2
size: few
DNA: TGTGCCAGCAGCCCGCTGGACAGCCTCAGATATGGCTACACCTTC
CDR3: CASSPLDSLRYGYTF

D: .
J: TRBJ1-5
length: 17
V: TRBV19
size: few
DNA: TGTGCCAGTAGTATATCGCCGGATATTGATAGCAATCAGCCCCAGCATTTT
CDR3: CASSISPDIDSNQPQHF

D: TRBD1
J: TRBJ2-1
length: 13
V: TRBV20-1
size: .
DNA: TGCAGTGCTAGGGGACAGGGCTACAATGAGCAGTTCTTC
CDR3: CSARGQGYNEQFF

D: TRBD1
J: TRBJ1-4
length: 16
V: TRBV6-9
size: few
DNA: TGTGCCAGCAGTCCCCATTACAGGGGGAGGGATGAAAAACTGTTTTTT
CDR3: CASSPHYRGRDEKLFF

D: .
J: TRBJ1-3
length: 12
V: TRBV20-1
size: many
DNA: TGCAGTGCTGCAAAAGATGGAAACACCATATATTTT
CDR3: CSAAKDGNTIYF

D: TRBD1
J: TRBJ1-1
length: 13
V: TRBV19
size: .
DNA: TGTGCCAGTAGTGGACAGGGGACCACTGAAGCTTTCTTT
CDR3: CASSGQGTTEAFF

D: TRBD1
J: TRBJ2-1
length: 14
V: TRBV2
size: .
DNA: TGTGCCAGCATGGACAGGGGCTCCTACAATGAGCAGTTCTTC
CDR3: CASMDRGSYNEQFF

D: TRBD2
J: TRBJ2-7
length: 16
V: TRBV28
size: few
DNA: TGTGCCAGCAGTTCCCAACGAGCGGGGGTAGGGTACGAGCAGTACTTC
CDR3: CASSSQRAGVGYEQYF

D: .
J: TRBJ2-1
length: 15
V: TRBV2
size: many
DNA: TGTGCCAGCAGTGACGGCGTCAGCTCCTACAATGAGCAGTTCTTC
CDR3: CASSDGVSSYNEQFF

D: TRBD2
J: TRBJ2-7
length: 15
V: TRBV2
size: many
DNA: TGTGCCAGCAGGAAGGGTAGCGGGACCATCTACGAGCAGTACTTC
CDR3: CASRKGSGTIYEQYF

D: .
J: TRBJ1-5
length: 11
V: TRBV28
size: few
DNA: TGTGCCAGCACCACCGGACAGCCCCAGCATTTT
CDR3: CASTTGQPQHF

D: .
J: TRBJ2-5
length: 15
V: TRBV7-7
size: many
DNA: TGTGCCAGCAGCCGGCTAACAGGAATCCAAGAGACCCAGTACTTC
CDR3: CASSRLTGIQETQYF

D: .
J: TRBJ1-2
length: 15
V: TRBV27
size: few
DNA: TGTGCCAGCAGTTTATCGTCGACAGGTCGCTATGGCTACACCTTC
CDR3: CASSLSSTGRYGYTF

D: .
J: TRBJ2-3
length: 16
V: TRBV5-1
size: many
DNA: TGCGCCAGCAGCTTAGTCCGGGGCAAAAACGCAGATACGCAGTATTTT
CDR3: CASSLVRGKNADTQYF

D: TRBD2
J: TRBJ2-3
length: 18
V: TRBV2
size: few
DNA: TGTGCCAGCAGTGTCCCGGGAGGACTAGCGGGAGTTCAGCATACGCAGTATTTT
CDR3: CASSVPGGLAGVQHTQYF

D: TRBD1
J: TRBJ1-2
length: 13
V: TRBV5-1
size: many
DNA: TGCGCCAGCAGCGTAGGGGGCGACTATGGCTACACCTTC
CDR3: CASSVGGDYGYTF

D: .
J: TRBJ1-1
length: 13
V: TRBV29-1
size: many
DNA: TGCAGCGTTGAGTCTCAGGTTAACACTGAAGCTTTCTTT
CDR3: CSVESQVNTEAFF

D: .
J: TRBJ2-3
length: 14
V: TRBV29-1
size: .
DNA: TGCAGCGTGATTGACAGCTCCGGGGCAGATACGCAGTATTTT
CDR3: CSVIDSSGADTQYF

D: .
J: TRBJ2-2
length: 13
V: TRBV6-4
size: many
DNA: TGTGCCAGCAGTGACTCAGGCACCGGGGAGCTGTTTTTT
CDR3: CASSDSGTGELFF

D: TRBD2
J: TRBJ2-3
length: 15
V: TRBV7-2
size: few
DNA: TGTGCCAGCAGCTTCAGGACTAGCGGGTTAGATACGCAGTATTTT
CDR3: CASSFRTSGLDTQYF

D: .
J: TRBJ1-1
length: 15
V: TRBV9
size: few
DNA: TGTGCCAGCAGCGTCCGTGGGCCGCCCTCGGGAGAAGCTTTCTTT
CDR3: CASSVRGPPSGEAFF

D: TRBD1
J: TRBJ1-5
length: 16
V: TRBV24-1
size: .
DNA: TGTGCCACCAGTGATTTCCAGACAGGGAACAATCAGCCCCAGCATTTT
CDR3: CATSDFQTGNNQPQHF

D: .
J: TRBJ2-7
length: 16
V: TRBV20-1
size: many
DNA: TGCAGTGCTAACCCCCCGTCCCGATTAAGCTCCTACGAGCAGTACTTC
CDR3: CSANPPSRLSSYEQYF

D: TRBD1
J: TRBJ2-3
length: 16
V: TRBV6-1
size: .
DNA: TGTGCCAGCAGTGAAGGATGGACAGGGGGCGCAGATACGCAGTATTTT
CDR3: CASSEGWTGGADTQYF

D: .
J: TRBJ2-1
length: 13
V: TRBV29-1
size: .
DNA: TGCAGCGTTGGAGACAGCTCCTACAATGAGCAGTTCTTC
CDR3: CSVGDSSYNEQFF

D: .
J: TRBJ2-3
length: 13
V: TRBV28
size: many
DNA: TGTGCCAGCAGCCCAAGACGCACAGATACGCAGTATTTT
CDR3: CASSPRRTDTQYF

D: .
J: TRBJ1-1
length: 15
V: TRBV28
size: .
DNA: TGTGCCAGCAGACCTTTGGGGGAGCGGATCACTGAAGCTTTCTTT
CDR3: CASRPLGERITEAFF

D: .
J: TRBJ2-5
length: 12
V: TRBV29-1
size: many
DNA: TGCAGCGCGGGTCACAGTCAAGAGACCCAGTACTTC
CDR3: CSAGHSQETQYF

D: TRBD1
J: TRBJ1-1
length: 13
V: TRBV27
size: many
DNA: TGTGCCAGCAGAGCCGGGACAGGAGCTGAAGCTTTCTTT
CDR3: CASRAGTGAEAFF

D: TRBD1
J: TRBJ2-2
length: 16
V: TRBV11-2
size: many
DNA: TGTGCCAGCAGCTTAAGCAGGGGGCAAACCACCGGGGAGCTGTTTTTT
CDR3: CASSLSRGQTTGELFF

D: .
J: TRBJ1-1
length: 15
V: TRBV20-1
size: .
DNA: TGCAGTGCTAGCTATTCTCCAGGGGCGAACACTGAAGCTTTCTTT
CDR3: CSASYSPGANTEAFF

D: TRBD1
J: TRBJ2-5
length: 14
V: TRBV6-5
size: few
DNA: TGTGCCAGCAGATTAAACAGGGGCCAAGAGACCCAGTACTTC
CDR3: CASRLNRGQETQYF

D: TRBD2
J: TRBJ2-1
length: 17
V: TRBV9
size: .
DNA: TGTGCCAGCAGCCCCCAGACACCGGGACTAGCGAACAATGAGCAGTTCTTC
CDR3: CASSPQTPGLANNEQFF

D: TRBD1
J: TRBJ1-6
length: 15
V: TRBV27
size: few
DNA: TGTGCCAGCAGGGCCGACAGGGCTCGAAATTCACCCCTCCACTTT
CDR3: CASRADRARNSPLHF

D: .
J: TRBJ2-7
length: 11
V: TRBV20-1
size: many
DNA: TGCAGTGCTGACCGAACCTACGAGCAGTACTTC
CDR3: CSADRTYEQYF

D: .
J: TRBJ2-4
length: 16
V: TRBV7-2
size: .
DNA: TGTGCCAGCAGCTTAGGAAGGACCCTCGCCCAAAACATTCAGTACTTC
CDR3: CASSLGRTLAQNIQYF

D: .
J: TRBJ2-2
length: 16
V: TRBV29-1
size: .
DNA: TGCAGCGTCGCAAATCAGGACAGAATTACTCTTGGGGAGCTGTTTTTT
CDR3: CSVANQDRITLGELFF

D: .
J: TRBJ1-2
length: 16
V: TRBV12-3/TRBV12-4
size: .
DNA: TGTGCCAGCAGTGCGCCGAGACAAGTCCCAAACTATGGCTACACCTTC
CDR3: CASSAPRQVPNYGYTF

D: TRBD2
J: TRBJ2-1
length: 15
V: TRBV12-3/TRBV12-4
size: .
DNA: TGTGCCAGCAGGCCTGTAGGGAGGGCCTTCAATGAGCAGTTCTTC
CDR3: CASRPVGRAFNEQFF

D: TRBD2
J: TRBJ2-3
length: 15
V: TRBV15
size: .
DNA: TGTGCCACCAGCTTAGCGGGAGCTAGCACAGATACGCAGTATTTT
CDR3: CATSLAGASTDTQYF

D: .
J: TRBJ2-3
length: 14
V: TRBV20-1
size: many
DNA: TGCAGTGCGAGAAGTGGACGCAGGACAGATACGCAGTATTTT
CDR3: CSARSGRRTDTQYF

D: .
J: TRBJ2-1
length: 16
V: TRBV3-1
size: many
DNA: TGTGCCAGCAGCCAAGGTCACGGGAGCCCCTACAATGAGCAGTTCTTC
CDR3: CASSQGHGSPYNEQFF

D: .
J: TRBJ2-5
length: 13
V: TRBV7-9
size: many
DNA: TGTGCCAGCAGCCCGAGAAACCAAGAGACCCAGTACTTC
CDR3: CASSPRNQETQYF

D: .
J: TRBJ1-3
length: 16
V: TRBV6-6
size: .
DNA: TGTGCCAGCAGTAACCACCGGACATCCTCTGGAAACACCATATATTTT
CDR3: CASSNHRTSSGNTIYF

D: TRBD2
J: TRBJ2-1
length: 14
V: TRBV6-1
size: .
DNA: TGTGCCGGGGTAGCGGGAGTAGGTTACAATGAGCAGTTCTTC
CDR3: CAGVAGVGYNEQFF